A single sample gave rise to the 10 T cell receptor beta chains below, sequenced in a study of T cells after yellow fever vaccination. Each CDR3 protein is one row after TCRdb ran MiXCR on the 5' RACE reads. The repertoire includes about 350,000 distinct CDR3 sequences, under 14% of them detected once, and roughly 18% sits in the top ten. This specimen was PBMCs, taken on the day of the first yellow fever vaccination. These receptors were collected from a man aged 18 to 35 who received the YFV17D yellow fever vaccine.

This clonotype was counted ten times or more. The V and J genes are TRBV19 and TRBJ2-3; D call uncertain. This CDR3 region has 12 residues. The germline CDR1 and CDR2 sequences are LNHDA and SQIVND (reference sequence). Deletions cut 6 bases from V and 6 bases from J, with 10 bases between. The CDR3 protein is CASSRMGDTQYF. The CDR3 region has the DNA TGTGCCAGTAGCCGGATGGGGGATACGCAGTATTTT.

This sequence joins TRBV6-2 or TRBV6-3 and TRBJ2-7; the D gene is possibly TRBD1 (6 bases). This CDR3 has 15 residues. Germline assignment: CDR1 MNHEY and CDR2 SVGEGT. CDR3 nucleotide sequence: TGTGCCAGCAAAGGGCGGCAGGGGCCCTCCTACGAGCTGTACGTC. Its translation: CASKGRQGPSYELYV.

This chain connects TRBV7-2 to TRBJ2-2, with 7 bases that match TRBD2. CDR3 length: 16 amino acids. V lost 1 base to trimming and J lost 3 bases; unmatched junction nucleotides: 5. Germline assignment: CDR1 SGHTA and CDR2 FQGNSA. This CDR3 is CASSLVGGGDTGELFF. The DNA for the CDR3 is TGTGCCAGCAGCTTAGTGGGGGGGGGAGACACCGGGGAGCTGTTTTTT.

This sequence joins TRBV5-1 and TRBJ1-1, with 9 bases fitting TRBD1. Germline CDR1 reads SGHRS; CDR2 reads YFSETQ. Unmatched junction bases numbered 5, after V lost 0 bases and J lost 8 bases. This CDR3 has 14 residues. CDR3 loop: CASSLGDRVVEAFF. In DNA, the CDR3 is TGCGCCAGCAGCTTGGGGGACAGGGTAGTAGAAGCTTTCTTT.

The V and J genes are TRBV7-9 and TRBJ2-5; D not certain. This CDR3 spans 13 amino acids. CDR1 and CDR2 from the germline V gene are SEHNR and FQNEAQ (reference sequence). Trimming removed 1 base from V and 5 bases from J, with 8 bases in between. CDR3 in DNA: TGTGCCAGCAGCTTAGTAGGGTTGGAGACCCAGTACTTC. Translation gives CASSLVGLETQYF.

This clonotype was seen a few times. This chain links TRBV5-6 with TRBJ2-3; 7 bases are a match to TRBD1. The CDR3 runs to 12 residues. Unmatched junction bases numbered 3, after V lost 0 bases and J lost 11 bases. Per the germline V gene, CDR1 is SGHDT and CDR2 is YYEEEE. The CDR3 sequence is CASSLGRQGQYF. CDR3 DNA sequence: TGTGCCAGCAGCTTGGGCAGACAGGGGCAGTATTTT. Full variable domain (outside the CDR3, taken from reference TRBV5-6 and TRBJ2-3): DAGVTQSPTHLIKTRGQQVTLRCSPKSGHDTVSWYQQALGQGPQFIFQYYEEEERQRGNFPDRFSGHQFPNYSSELNVNALLLGDSALYLCASSLGRQGQYFGPGTRLTVL.

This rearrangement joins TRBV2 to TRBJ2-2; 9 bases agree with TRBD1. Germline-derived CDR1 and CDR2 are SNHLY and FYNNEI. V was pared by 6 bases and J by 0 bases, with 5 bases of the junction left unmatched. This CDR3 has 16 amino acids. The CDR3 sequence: CASSPQGAANTGELFF. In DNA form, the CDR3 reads TGTGCCAGCAGCCCACAGGGGGCCGCGAACACCGGGGAGCTGTTTTTT.

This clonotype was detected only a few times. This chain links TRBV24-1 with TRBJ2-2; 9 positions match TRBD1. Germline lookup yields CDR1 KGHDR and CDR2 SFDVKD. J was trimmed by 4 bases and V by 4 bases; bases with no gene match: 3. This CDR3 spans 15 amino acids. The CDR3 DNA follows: TGTGCCACCAGTGAAAGGGACAGGGTCACCGGGGAGCTGTTTTTT. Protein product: CATSERDRVTGELFF.

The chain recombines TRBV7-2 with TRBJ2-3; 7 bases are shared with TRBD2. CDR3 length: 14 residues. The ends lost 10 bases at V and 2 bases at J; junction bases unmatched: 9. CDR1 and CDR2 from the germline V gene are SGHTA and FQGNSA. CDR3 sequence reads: CATGGLADTDTQYF. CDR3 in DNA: TGTGCCACCGGGGGTCTAGCGGACACAGATACGCAGTATTTT.

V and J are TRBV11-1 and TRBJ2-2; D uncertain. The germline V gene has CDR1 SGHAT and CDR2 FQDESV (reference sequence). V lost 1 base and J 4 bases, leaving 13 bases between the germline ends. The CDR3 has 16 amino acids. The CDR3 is CASSLGRIRSTGELFF. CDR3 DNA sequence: TGTGCCAGCAGCTTAGGTCGGATCAGAAGCACCGGGGAGCTGTTTTTT.